The 29 T cell receptor beta chains below all came from one sample that was sequenced in a study of brain metastases from non-small cell lung cancer (dated by TCRdb to between 2018 and 2021). The receptor library was made with the immunoSEQ multiplex PCR assay. This immuneACCESS table, as held by TCRdb, lists in-frame sequences with V and J called but not all clones. Of the missing ones, under half trace to an unresolved V gene in checked studies; the others have no known cause. The sample records roughly 4,000 clones, just over 85% of which are singletons. Under 7.5% of the sample is taken by the ten largest. Sequenced sample: primary lung tumor tissue. Sample cell subset or site, as interpreted from the label and publication: primary lung tumor paired with brain metastasis. These receptors were obtained from a donor over 35 with non-small cell lung cancer.

The chain uses TRBV20-1 and TRBJ2-1, with D unclear. CDR3 size: 11 residues. Trimming took off 0 bases at V and 10 bases at J, with 7 bases between the two ends. Germline CDR1 is DFQATT and CDR2 is SNEGSKA (reference sequence). Written as DNA, the CDR3 is TGCAGTGCTAGAGATTACGGGGAGCAGTTCTTC. It specifies CSARDYGEQFF.

V is TRBV20-1 and J is TRBJ1-5; D is unresolved. Germline-derived CDR1 and CDR2 are DFQATT and SNEGSKA (reference sequence). The CDR3 contains 15 residues. The V end was cut by 3 bases, the J end by 2 bases, with 14 bases between. The CDR3 loop reads CSASSSSLGNQPQHF. The CDR3 nucleotides read TGCAGTGCTAGTTCTTCGTCTTTGGGCAATCAGCCCCAGCATTTT.

The chain has TRBV19 and TRBJ2-4; TRBD1 is a possible D gene (6 bases). CDR1 and CDR2 from the germline V gene are LNHDA and SQIVND (reference sequence). Between the trimmed V and J ends, which lost 5 bases and 1 base, there was a span of 12 bases. CDR3 length equals 15 residues. CDR3 residues: CASSATGSAKNIQYF. DNA of the CDR3: TGTGCCAGTAGTGCTACAGGGTCCGCCAAAAACATTCAGTACTTC.

This clone was seen only once. V is TRBV5-5 and J is TRBJ2-7; 9 positions match TRBD1. Trimming took 4 bases from V and 5 from J; bases not matched to a gene: 19. The germline CDR1 and CDR2 sequences are SGHKS and YYEKEE (reference sequence). The CDR3 contains 18 residues. The CDR3 loop reads CASSKQHRDRVVPHEQYF. CDR3 coding DNA: TGTGCCAGCAGCAAACAACACCGGGACAGGGTTGTTCCCCACGAGCAGTACTTC.

This clone showed up just once. V is TRBV4-3 and J is TRBJ2-2; D not certain. Germline V lookup: CDR1 LGHNA, CDR2 YSLEER. This CDR3 spans 15 amino acids. The V and J ends lost 0 bases and 4 bases respectively, with 9 bases between them. For the CDR3, the DNA is TGCGCCAGCAGCCAAGATCGACGGTCCACCGGGGAGCTGTTTTTT. Translation: CASSQDRRSTGELFF.

Turning to this clone: The junction differs from germline at one of its ends, possibly a read error. The same CDR3 also results from other DNA sequences found in this sample. The rearrangement uses TRBV27 and TRBJ1-4; D might be TRBD1 (6 bases). Germline V gives CDR1 MNHEY, CDR2 SMNVEV (reference sequence). This CDR3 contains 15 residues. This chain's CDR3 is CASSSLRGTNEKLFF. The DNA for the CDR3 is TGTGCCAGCAGTTCACTGAGGGGGACTAATGAAAAATTGTTTTTT. The full variable domain, with the rest looked up from reference TRBV27 and TRBJ1-4, is EAQVTQNPRYLITVTGKKLTVTCSQNMNHEYMSWYRQDPGLGLRQIYYSMNVEVTDKGDVPEGYKVSRKEKRNFPLILESPSPNQTSLYFCASSSLRGTNEKLFFGSGTQLSVL.

The chain employs TRBV28 and TRBJ2-1, with D unclear. This CDR3 is 15 amino acids long. CDR1 and CDR2 from the germline V gene are MDHEN and SYDVKM. Trimming removed 6 bases from V and 0 bases from J, with 12 bases in between. CDR3 bases: TGTGCCAGCAGCTTTCGAGCAGGCTCCTACAATGAGCAGTTCTTC. Encoded protein: CASSFRAGSYNEQFF. Looking up the rest from reference TRBV28 and TRBJ2-1 gives the full variable domain: DVKVTQSSRYLVKRTGEKVFLECVQDMDHENMFWYRQDPGLGLRLIYFSYDVKMKEKGDIPEGYSVSREKKERFSLILESASTNQTSMYLCASSFRAGSYNEQFFGPGTRLTVL.

The chain couples TRBV28 to TRBJ1-1, with D possibly TRBD1 on 6 matching bases. CDR3 length equals 14 residues. Germline CDR1 and CDR2: MDHEN and SYDVKM. Trimming pared 6 bases from V and 0 bases from J, leaving 11 bases between. The CDR3 here is CASSQGHMNTEAFF. In nucleotides, the CDR3 is TGTGCCAGCAGCCAGGGACATATGAACACTGAAGCTTTCTTT.

The rearrangement joins TRBV27 to TRBJ2-2; TRBD2 might be the D (7 bases). V lost 6 bases and J lost 3, with 14 bases in between. Per germline, CDR1 MNHEY and CDR2 SMNVEV (reference sequence). The CDR3 length is 15 residues. Here the CDR3 reads CASRNREGYTGELFF. For the CDR3, the DNA is TGTGCCAGCAGAAACAGGGAGGGTTACACCGGGGAGCTGTTTTTT.

A remark on this clone: The sample holds other DNA sequences that translate to the same CDR3. The V gene is TRBV28, the J gene TRBJ2-2, with D possibly matching TRBD1 (5 bases). Germline values: CDR1 MDHEN, CDR2 SYDVKM. V lost 10 bases and J lost 4, with 16 bases in between. The CDR3 totals 14 residues. CDR3 residues: CATLSTAGTGELFF. The CDR3 nucleotides read TGTGCCACTCTATCGACAGCCGGCACCGGGGAGCTGTTTTTT.

This chain connects TRBV2 to TRBJ1-5; weak D call: TRBD1 (5 bases). In germline, CDR1 is SNHLY, CDR2 FYNNEI. The length of the CDR3 is 15 residues. Trimming removed 4 bases at V and 0 bases at J, with 10 bases between. CDR3 bases: TGTGCCAGCAGTGGAGCAGGGACTAGCAATCAGCCCCAGCATTTT. Protein sequence: CASSGAGTSNQPQHF.

V is TRBV7-2 and J is TRBJ2-2; 10 nucleotides line up with TRBD1. V trimming: 0 bases; J trimming: 6 bases; junction bases outside the gene matches: 10. This CDR3 spans 18 amino acids. Looked up from germline, CDR1 is SGHTA and CDR2 is FQGNSA. The CDR3 DNA reads TGTGCCAGCAGCTTAGCGGGACAGGGGCGATTACTGTCCGGGGAGCTGTTTTTT. Encoded protein: CASSLAGQGRLLSGELFF.

In this sample, this clone turned up a few times. This rearrangement joins TRBV5-1 to TRBJ1-5; 9 bases agree with TRBD1. CDR3 length equals 16 residues. The germline gives CDR1 SGHRS, CDR2 YFSETQ. V was pared by 1 base and J by 1 base, with 3 bases of the junction left unmatched. Here the CDR3 reads CASSLLGTGSNQPQHF. In DNA, the CDR3 is TGCGCCAGCAGCTTGTTGGGGACAGGGAGCAATCAGCCCCAGCATTTT.

The chain couples TRBV9 to TRBJ2-6; D gene unclear. Deletions cut 0 bases from V and 0 bases from J, with 13 bases between. The CDR3 is 18 residues long. CDR1 SGDLS and CDR2 YYNGEE come from the germline V gene. The CDR3 DNA follows: TGTGCCAGCAGCGTAGTGGGCAGTAAAAGCTCTGGGGCCAACGTCCTGACTTTC. Translation: CASSVVGSKSSGANVLTF.

The count of this clone is one. The chain carries TRBV27 and TRBJ2-7, with D perhaps being TRBD1 or TRBD2 (5 bases each). V was pared by 7 bases and J by 3 bases, with 19 bases between. Per the germline V gene, CDR1 is MNHEY and CDR2 is SMNVEV (reference sequence). CDR3 size: 15 residues. CDR3 protein: CASTQGTETVYEQYF. The CDR3 DNA follows: TGTGCCAGCACCCAAGGGACGGAGACAGTCTACGAGCAGTACTTC.

CDR3 in DNA: TGTGCCAGCAGTTACTCAGGACTAGTGGGAGGTCCAGATACGCAGTATTTT. This codes for CASSYSGLVGGPDTQYF. The rearrangement uses TRBV6-2 or TRBV6-3 and TRBJ2-3; 7 nucleotides agree with TRBD2. J gave up 4 bases and V 0 bases, and 10 bases lay outside the gene matches. The CDR3 totals 17 residues. The germline CDR1 and CDR2 sequences are MNHEY and SVGEGT.

The chain is built from TRBV4-3 and TRBJ2-3; D tentatively fits TRBD1 or TRBD2 (5 bases each). There are 18 residues in the CDR3. V was cut by 0 bases and J by 0 bases, with 16 bases left in between. Germline loops: CDR1 LGHNA, CDR2 YSLEER. In DNA form, the CDR3 reads TGCGCCAGCAGCCAAGAAGGGGCCATCGGGGATAGCACAGATACGCAGTATTTT. Its translation is CASSQEGAIGDSTDTQYF.

The rearrangement uses TRBV18 and TRBJ1-1; D call uncertain. Trimming took off 4 bases at V and 1 base at J, with 4 bases between the two ends. Germline assignment: CDR1 KGHSH and CDR2 LQKENI. This CDR3 has 12 amino acids. CDR3 coding DNA: TGTGCCAGCTCACAGGGGAACACTGAAGCTTTCTTT. Protein: CASSQGNTEAFF.

Concerning this clone: A much larger clonotype is one base distant, so this may be a read error. Other DNA sequences in the same sample also yield this CDR3. J is TRBJ2-2 and V is TRBV6-5; TRBD2 is a possible D gene (6 bases). CDR1 and CDR2 from the germline V gene are MNHEY and SVGAGI. The CDR3 consists of 12 residues. The CDR3 is CASNRGSGELFF. As DNA, the CDR3 is TGTGCCAGCAATCGGGGTTCGGGGGAGCTATTTTTT.

Of note for this clone: Being one base from a much bigger clone, this may be a read error. The chain recombines TRBV7-9 with TRBJ2-6; the D is unclear. The CDR3 has 15 amino acids. Germline lookup yields CDR1 SEHNR and CDR2 FQNEAQ (reference sequence). The germline V and J ends were trimmed by 1 base and 0 bases, with 4 bases remaining between them. The CDR3 loop reads CASSLEGSGANVLTF. The CDR3 nucleotides are TGTGCCAGCAGCTTAGAGGGCTCTGGGGCCAACGTCCTGACTTTC.

V usage is TRBV21-1 and J usage is TRBJ2-1; the D call TRBD2 from the table was never checked on the DNA. TRBV21-1 represents a pseudogene. The CDR3 is 17 residues long. The CDR3 DNA reads as TGTGCCAGCAGCAATAAACTAGCGGGAGGCAACTCCAATGAGCAGTTCTTC. Protein product: CASSNKLAGGNSNEQFF.

This rearrangement joins TRBV4-2 to TRBJ2-3, with D hard to call. V was cut by 1 base and J by 1 base, with 9 bases left in between. Germline V gives CDR1 LGHNA, CDR2 YNFKEQ. The CDR3 loop spans 15 amino acids. The CDR3 DNA is TGTGCCAGCAGCCAAGTAGGCGAACGCACAGATACGCAGTATTTT. Protein sequence: CASSQVGERTDTQYF.

This clone was found a few times. The same CDR3 is also encoded by other DNA sequences in this sample. CDR3 loop: CASSLVREGKTQYF. The CDR3 DNA follows: TGTGCCAGCAGCCTAGTGCGGGAGGGGAAGACCCAGTACTTC. This sequence joins TRBV7-9 and TRBJ2-5; 9 bases line up with TRBD2. The germline gives CDR1 SEHNR, CDR2 FQNEAQ (reference sequence). The V segment lost 5 bases and the J segment 6 bases; nucleotides outside the gene matches: 7. The CDR3 is 14 amino acids.

The chain couples TRBV29-1 to TRBJ2-6; TRBD1 aligns across 8 bases. J gave up 0 bases and V 6 bases, and 7 bases lay outside the gene matches. The CDR3 consists of 16 residues. Germline V lookup: CDR1 SQVTM, CDR2 ANQGSEA. CDR3 in DNA: TGCAGCGTCGGGACAGGAATTTCCTCTGGGGCCAACGTCCTGACTTTC. This codes for CSVGTGISSGANVLTF.

V is TRBV24-1 and J is TRBJ2-7, with unresolved D. The CDR3 has 14 amino acids. The V end lost 5 bases, the J end lost 6 bases, and 16 bases lay between the germline ends. The V gene's germline CDR1 is KGHDR and CDR2 SFDVKD. CDR3 coding DNA: TGTGCCACCAGTGCCGCCCAGTCTAGGAGCGAGCAGTACTTC. Translating gives CATSAAQSRSEQYF.

The V and J genes are TRBV2 and TRBJ2-3; 12 nucleotides agree with TRBD2. The CDR3 is made up of 15 amino acids. Germline V gene lookup returns CDR1 SNHLY and CDR2 FYNNEI. Germline trimming cut 4 bases from V and 7 bases from J; bases unmatched to any gene: 6. The CDR3 DNA reads TGTGCCAGCAGTGCGACTAGCGGGAGAGGTAATACGCAGTATTTT. It is translated as CASSATSGRGNTQYF.

This sequence joins TRBV18 and TRBJ2-5, with D tentatively TRBD1 (6 bases). Per germline, CDR1 KGHSH and CDR2 LQKENI. This CDR3 region has 13 residues. The germline V and J ends were trimmed by 5 bases and 5 bases, with 12 bases remaining between them. The CDR3, as DNA: TGTGCCAGCTCAAGGGGACAAGGGGAGACCCAGTACTTC. Protein sequence: CASSRGQGETQYF.

Details on this clone: At one end the junction does not follow the germline gene, possibly because of a read error. The chain carries TRBV5-6 and TRBJ2-3, with TRBD2 matching over 8 bases. Germline V gene sequence: CDR1 SGHDT, CDR2 YYEEEE. This CDR3 has 14 residues. The DNA for the CDR3 is TGTGCTAGCAGCCGACTAGCGACCACAGATACGCAGTATTTT. Translation: CASSRLATTDTQYF. Together with reference TRBV5-6 and TRBJ2-3, the CDR3 gives the full variable domain: DAGVTQSPTHLIKTRGQQVTLRCSPKSGHDTVSWYQQALGQGPQFIFQYYEEEERQRGNFPDRFSGHQFPNYSSELNVNALLLGDSALYLCASSRLATTDTQYFGPGTRLTVL.

The chain couples TRBV7-2 to TRBJ1-5, with 7 bases lining up with TRBD1. The CDR3 extends over 12 amino acids. Germline V gene lookup returns CDR1 SGHTA and CDR2 FQGNSA. The junction had 4 bases not matched to a gene; V was cut back by 5 bases and J by 9 bases. CDR3 amino acids: CASSLQGRPQHF. The CDR3 bases are TGTGCCAGCAGCCTACAGGGGCGGCCCCAGCATTTT.